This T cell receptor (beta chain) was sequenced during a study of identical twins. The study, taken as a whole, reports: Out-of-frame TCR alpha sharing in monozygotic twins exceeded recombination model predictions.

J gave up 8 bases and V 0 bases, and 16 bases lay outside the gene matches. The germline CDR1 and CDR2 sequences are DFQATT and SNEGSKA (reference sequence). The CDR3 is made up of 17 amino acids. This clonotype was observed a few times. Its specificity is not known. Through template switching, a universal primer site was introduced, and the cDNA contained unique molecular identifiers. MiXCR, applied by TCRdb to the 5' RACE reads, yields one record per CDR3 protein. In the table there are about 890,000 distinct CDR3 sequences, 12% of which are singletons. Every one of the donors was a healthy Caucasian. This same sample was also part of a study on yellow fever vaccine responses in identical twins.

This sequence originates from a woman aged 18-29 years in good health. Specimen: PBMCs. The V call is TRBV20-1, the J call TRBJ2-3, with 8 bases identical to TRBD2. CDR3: CSARDRYGRAGLVTQYF. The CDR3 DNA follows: TGCAGTGCTAGAGATAGATACGGGAGGGCCGGGTTGGTTACGCAGTATTTT.